This TCR beta chain was profiled in a study of cytomegalovirus exposure and HLA in healthy donors (dated by TCRdb to 2016 to 2017). About the investigation overall: In an earlier analysis of roughly 500 of the donors, 276 Gb of sequence data and 90 million to 120 million unique TCR beta sequences from approximately 180 million T cells were reported. Roughly 290 gigabases of sequencing data and approximately 92 million unique TCR sequences made up an early release that covered some 640 HLA-typed donors. Among the approximately 420 genotyped donors, about 83% belonged to the genetic ancestry cluster associated with self-reported Caucasian donors. The study aimed to test whether signatures of past pathogen exposure could be identified by cataloging public T cell receptors. The study profiled the T cell repertoires of 500 to 800 subjects by immunosequencing and related them to cytomegalovirus serostatus. A separate validation cohort of 100 to 150 different subjects was used in addition to the 666-subject first cohort. To predict cytomegalovirus infection status, the study combined high-throughput TCR immunosequencing, statistical association of individual TCRs with disease status, and machine learning. In a later analysis, previously published TCR beta repertoires from fewer than 750 donors were re-analyzed and high-resolution HLA genotyping was added so that TCR occurrence patterns could be studied. Rather than drawing on any new phenotypic data, the later analysis identified candidate immune exposures from TCR beta sequences and the way those sequences occurred across donors. An earlier analysis of several hundred of the donors used high-throughput TCR beta sequencing to judge whether each TCR beta V gene segment behaved as functional or pseudogenic. Donor age, sex, ethnicity and CMV serostatus were compiled together with the repertoire data. In a later genetic analysis, genome-wide SNP genotypes for about three fifths of the 666 donors were used, and that subset was treated as a discovery cohort. Every repertoire in the discovery cohort had been generated on one and the same sequencing platform. Class I and class II HLA loci were covered by the typing at four-digit resolution. Typing coverage varied by locus: roughly 620-640 donors for A, B, C, DRB1 and DQB1; more than 500 for DQA1; about 590 for DPA1; more than 450 for DPB1. Roughly 5 DR-DQ haplotypes were handled as single units for association and clustering, since linkage in the cohort was strong. On average, around 240,000 unique TCR beta nucleotide sequences were sequenced per donor among more than 350 genotyped donors of the cohort, with roughly 20% of those sequences being non-productive.

The cohort consisted of approximately 670 healthy bone marrow donors. Cohort members were all nominally healthy when sampled, although unrecorded immune exposures were likely present. The donor tested CMV seronegative, placing the donor among the 300 to 450 seronegative members of the cohort. Each donor provided a peripheral blood sample, and peripheral blood mononuclear cells were used for TCR beta sequencing. The Qiagen DNeasy Blood Extraction Kit was used to extract genomic DNA from the blood cell samples. With regard to this clone: It lacks a known antigen. The input lacks base qualities; no much larger clone sits a single base away.

The study at large found these results: A cluster of highly shared sequence variants was judged likely to be a technical artifact of the sequencing pipeline. A later analysis reported that several top co-occurrence clusters appeared linked to parvovirus B19, influenza, CMV and Epstein-Barr virus. A later analysis found that most CMV-associated TCR beta chains appeared HLA-restricted, with HLA associations seemingly driven largely by CMV exposure. According to the authors, the approach could potentially be generalized to other disease states and immunological phenotypes. Assigning TCR associations to individual alleles was difficult when HLA alleles, especially DR and DQ, strongly co-occurred. In a later analysis, HLA-associated TCR beta chains showed more clonal expansion and lower generation probabilities than non-associated chains that were equally common. Some IMGT-functional V segments, including TRBV6-2 and TRBV6-3, could not be told apart with the 87-base-pair reads, so those segments were excluded. According to a later analysis, TCR association rates differed among HLA loci, with DRB1 alleles showing the most associated TCRs and HLA-C alleles showing the fewest. Sequencing depth was assumed to be roughly uniform across donors in the presence/absence analyses, though that assumption may not hold. Correlated functional status among segregating V segments might be attributable to linkage disequilibrium, but an unknown experimental factor could not be ruled out. An earlier analysis of 587 of the donors showed that most TCR beta V segments appeared in productive rearrangements either about 90% or about 30% of the time, which broadly matched IMGT annotations. Only TCR beta chains were sequenced in this cohort, and the absence of alpha or paired-chain data limited detectable features. In vitro tests confirmed that a few of the cytomegalovirus-associated TCR beta chains recognize cytomegalovirus antigens. V-gene and J-gene trimming of TCR beta chains was associated with a missense DCLRE1C variant in a later genetic analysis, and the association was replicated in an independent cohort. Because counts were too low, roughly 16 rarely observed V segments, including chromosome 9 orphons, were left out of the earlier analysis of 587 of the donors. The only immune exposure information available for the cohort was CMV serostatus. Most TCR sequences were observed very rarely across donors, whereas some public TCRs were present in many individuals. According to a later genetic analysis, donors in an Asian-associated ancestry cluster had fewer N-insertions in productive TCRs than the approximately 630-donor mean. A further reported finding was that TCR beta sequences accurately predicted the HLA-A and HLA-B alleles for most subjects in the first cohort. Specific HLA alleles were associated with over 15,000 TCR beta sequences at a false discovery rate of 0.05 in a later analysis. Cytomegalovirus status was reported to be diagnosed by the classifier with high specificity and sensitivity in both the original and validation cohorts. A total of fewer than 200 TCR beta chains were listed by the study as associated with cytomegalovirus. Because HLA typing was unavailable for some donors at each locus, only the typed subset was used in association tests.

The library came from the immunoSEQ multiplex PCR assay. For the multiplex PCR, a mixture combining 60 forward primers for TCR Vbeta segments and 13 reverse primers for TCR Jbeta segments was used. The CDR3 region of rearranged TCR beta genes was amplified from genomic DNA by a multiplex PCR assay. On the Illumina HiSeq System, the amplified TCR beta libraries were sequenced as 87-base-pair reads. As for the authors' bioinformatics: In a later analysis, tens of millions of unique TCR beta chains were counted across the approximately 640 repertoires, and roughly 11 million of these chains were shared by at least two donors. Raw reads were error-corrected and collapsed into unique sequences by a nearest-neighbor algorithm in which closely related sequences were merged to remove PCR and sequencing errors. Alignment of CDR3 sequences to IMGT reference sequences was used to assign V, D and J gene segments. Each retained sequence needed at least a six-nucleotide match to both a V gene segment and a J gene segment. Rearrangements were called productive when the CDR3 lacked stop codons and stayed in frame with V and J; all others were non-productive. CDR3 was defined according to IMGT convention as the region running from the second conserved V-encoded cysteine to the conserved J-encoded phenylalanine. The earlier analysis of some 580 of the donors excluded any sequence lacking an unambiguous match to a single V gene segment. An earlier analysis of 500 to 600 of the donors classified V segments as functional when productive rearrangements were above 56.7% and as segregating when the standard deviation between donors was above 5%. A statistical classification framework was developed to diagnose cytomegalovirus status using the catalog of TCR beta chain sequences. In a later analysis, TCR nucleotide sequences were compared against IMGT/GENE-DB human TR gene sequences so that V and J genes could be assigned. The TCRdist pipeline was used in a later analysis to assign CDR3 sequences and most-parsimonious VDJ recombination scenarios. A later analysis defined each TCR beta chain by its CDR3 amino acid sequence plus V-gene family, and excluded reads lacking a unique V-gene family. To address suspected cross-contamination and a sequencing artifact, a later analysis removed several hundred highly shared, low-generation-probability nucleotide sequences. A later analysis calculated a clonal expansion index for each public chain from normalized within-repertoire ranks of inferred template counts. Generation probabilities in a later analysis came from a VDJ recombination model fitted to out-of-frame rearrangements, and those results were checked against IGoR. A later analysis scored TCR-TCR, TCR-HLA and TCR-CMV co-occurrence with hypergeometric tests, applying a repertoire-size bias correction to TCR pairs. A later analysis estimated false discovery rates by permuting HLA or CMV assignments 20 times. In a later analysis, co-occurring TCRs were grouped using DBSCAN, and TCRdist sequence similarity was added for clustering within HLA-allele-positive subsets. Repertoires with fewer than 30,000 or more than 120,000 public chains, plus five repertoires with anomalous nucleotide sharing, were excluded from co-occurrence clustering. TCRdb provides this immuneACCESS table in a form limited to in-frame rearrangements. Some clones are lacking; in checked studies, under half of them reflect an unresolved V gene, and why the rest are absent is not known. V and J calls and clone size follow that table, whereas D and trimming were derived from the DNA. The sample table shows about 170,000 clones, and 80% are seen once. The biggest ten clones account for about 2.3% of the sample.

Counted from cysteine to phenylalanine, this CDR3 has 14 amino acids. Just CDR3 DNA is preserved here, 42 bases in frame from base 1. CDR1 and CDR2 are read off the germline V gene as SGDLS and YYNGEE. Trimming takes 1 base from V and 4 bases from J, and the germline ends sit 12 bases apart. Sequenced: PBMCs. This TCR derives from a male donor in good health and CMV-seronegative. Rearrangement joined TRBV9 to TRBJ2-7, and possibly TRBD1, on 7 matching bases. The DNA sequence reads TGTGCCAGCAGCGTATCCGCGGGACAGTACGAGCAGTACTTC. This gives the protein CASSVSAGQYEQYF.